This record looks at one T cell receptor (beta chain) sequence and its context. The antigen remains undetermined. The same CDR3 can be traced to other DNA sequences in this sample. The sample belongs to a study of shared clonotypes between healthy human individuals. Study as a whole: Researchers drew samples from two women and a few men aged 18 to 49. Each donor's CD8 memory used one plate, CD8 naive two, each CD4 subset three.

Study conclusions and caveats: Larger richness was generally estimated for naive than memory subsets.

For every subset, genomic DNA was evenly distributed across several immunoSEQ plates. Some clones are missing from TCRdb's copy, which holds only in-frame ones; the method was immunoSEQ multiplex PCR. The table lists about 2.4 million clones, roughly 93% of them singletons. Sequenced: naive CD4+ T cells from PBMCs. Subset in this sample: CD45RA+ positively selected. This TCR was sampled from a man aged 18 to 30 in good health. Some clones in this sample may be carry-over from other donors' samples.

The CDR3: CASRGGGQETQYF. The CDR3 DNA reads TGTGCCAGCAGGGGGGGCGGCCAAGAGACCCAGTACTTC. V gene TRBV28 combines with J gene TRBJ2-5, with D perhaps matching TRBD1 or TRBD2 (6 bases each). CDR1 is MDHEN and CDR2 is SYDVKM in the germline V gene. Trimming took off 6 bases at V and 1 base at J, with 9 bases between the two ends. The CDR3 extends over 13 amino acids. Variable domain in full (rest from reference TRBV28 and TRBJ2-5): DVKVTQSSRYLVKRTGEKVFLECVQDMDHENMFWYRQDPGLGLRLIYFSYDVKMKEKGDIPEGYSVSREKKERFSLILESASTNQTSMYLCASRGGGQETQYFGPGTRLLVL.